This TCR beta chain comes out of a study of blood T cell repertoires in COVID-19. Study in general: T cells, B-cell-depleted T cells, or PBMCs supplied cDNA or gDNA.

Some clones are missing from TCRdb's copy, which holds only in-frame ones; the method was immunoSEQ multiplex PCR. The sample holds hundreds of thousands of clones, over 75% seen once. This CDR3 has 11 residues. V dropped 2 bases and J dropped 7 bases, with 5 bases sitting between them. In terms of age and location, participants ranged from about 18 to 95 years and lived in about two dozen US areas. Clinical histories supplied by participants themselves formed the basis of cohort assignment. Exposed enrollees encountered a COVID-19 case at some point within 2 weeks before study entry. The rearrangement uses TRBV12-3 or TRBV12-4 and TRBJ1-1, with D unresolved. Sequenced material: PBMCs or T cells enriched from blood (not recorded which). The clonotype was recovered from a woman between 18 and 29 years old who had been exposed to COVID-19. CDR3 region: CASSLSIEAFF. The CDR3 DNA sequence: TGTGCCAGCAGTTTATCTATTGAAGCTTTCTTT.